Listed below are T cell receptor beta chains from one sample, sequenced in a study of monozygotic twins with inflammatory bowel disease. TCRdb reworked the 5' RACE reads into one entry per CDR3 protein, no DNA. The clone table shows over 110,000 distinct CDR3 sequences, with the ten largest holding 2% to 3%. The source material was blood. Every receptor here comes from a human donor with ulcerative colitis or Crohn's disease, or a healthy co-twin of an affected twin (not recorded which). Each CDR3 is given with its conserved first and last residue. Fields, in order: J gene, V gene, CDR3 protein.

>TRBJ1-4|TRBV30
CAWTRSRQGLNEKLFF
>TRBJ2-3|TRBV5-6
CASSLVAGGPADTQYF
>TRBJ2-2|TRBV20-1
CSARDVLAGGYTGELFF
>TRBJ2-2|TRBV7-3
CASSLTLGKTGELFF
>TRBJ2-1|TRBV5-1
CASSETPGTEYNEQFF
>TRBJ2-3|TRBV7-2
CASSLAADRITDTQYF
>TRBJ2-5|TRBV12-3/TRBV12-4
CASRLQETQYF
>TRBJ1-6|TRBV7-2
CASSLEQGDSPLHF
>TRBJ2-7|TRBV12-3/TRBV12-4
CASSLTEGSYEQYF
>TRBJ1-2|TRBV29-1
CSGGANYGYTF
>TRBJ2-7|TRBV7-3
CASSLTGQGPYEQYF
>TRBJ2-1|TRBV6-5
CASSWDSGGAGEQFF
>TRBJ2-7|TRBV7-2
CASSPRTGTHEQYF
>TRBJ1-2|TRBV21-1
CASAGRAPHYGYTF
>TRBJ2-1|TRBV7-9
CASSLELDEQFF